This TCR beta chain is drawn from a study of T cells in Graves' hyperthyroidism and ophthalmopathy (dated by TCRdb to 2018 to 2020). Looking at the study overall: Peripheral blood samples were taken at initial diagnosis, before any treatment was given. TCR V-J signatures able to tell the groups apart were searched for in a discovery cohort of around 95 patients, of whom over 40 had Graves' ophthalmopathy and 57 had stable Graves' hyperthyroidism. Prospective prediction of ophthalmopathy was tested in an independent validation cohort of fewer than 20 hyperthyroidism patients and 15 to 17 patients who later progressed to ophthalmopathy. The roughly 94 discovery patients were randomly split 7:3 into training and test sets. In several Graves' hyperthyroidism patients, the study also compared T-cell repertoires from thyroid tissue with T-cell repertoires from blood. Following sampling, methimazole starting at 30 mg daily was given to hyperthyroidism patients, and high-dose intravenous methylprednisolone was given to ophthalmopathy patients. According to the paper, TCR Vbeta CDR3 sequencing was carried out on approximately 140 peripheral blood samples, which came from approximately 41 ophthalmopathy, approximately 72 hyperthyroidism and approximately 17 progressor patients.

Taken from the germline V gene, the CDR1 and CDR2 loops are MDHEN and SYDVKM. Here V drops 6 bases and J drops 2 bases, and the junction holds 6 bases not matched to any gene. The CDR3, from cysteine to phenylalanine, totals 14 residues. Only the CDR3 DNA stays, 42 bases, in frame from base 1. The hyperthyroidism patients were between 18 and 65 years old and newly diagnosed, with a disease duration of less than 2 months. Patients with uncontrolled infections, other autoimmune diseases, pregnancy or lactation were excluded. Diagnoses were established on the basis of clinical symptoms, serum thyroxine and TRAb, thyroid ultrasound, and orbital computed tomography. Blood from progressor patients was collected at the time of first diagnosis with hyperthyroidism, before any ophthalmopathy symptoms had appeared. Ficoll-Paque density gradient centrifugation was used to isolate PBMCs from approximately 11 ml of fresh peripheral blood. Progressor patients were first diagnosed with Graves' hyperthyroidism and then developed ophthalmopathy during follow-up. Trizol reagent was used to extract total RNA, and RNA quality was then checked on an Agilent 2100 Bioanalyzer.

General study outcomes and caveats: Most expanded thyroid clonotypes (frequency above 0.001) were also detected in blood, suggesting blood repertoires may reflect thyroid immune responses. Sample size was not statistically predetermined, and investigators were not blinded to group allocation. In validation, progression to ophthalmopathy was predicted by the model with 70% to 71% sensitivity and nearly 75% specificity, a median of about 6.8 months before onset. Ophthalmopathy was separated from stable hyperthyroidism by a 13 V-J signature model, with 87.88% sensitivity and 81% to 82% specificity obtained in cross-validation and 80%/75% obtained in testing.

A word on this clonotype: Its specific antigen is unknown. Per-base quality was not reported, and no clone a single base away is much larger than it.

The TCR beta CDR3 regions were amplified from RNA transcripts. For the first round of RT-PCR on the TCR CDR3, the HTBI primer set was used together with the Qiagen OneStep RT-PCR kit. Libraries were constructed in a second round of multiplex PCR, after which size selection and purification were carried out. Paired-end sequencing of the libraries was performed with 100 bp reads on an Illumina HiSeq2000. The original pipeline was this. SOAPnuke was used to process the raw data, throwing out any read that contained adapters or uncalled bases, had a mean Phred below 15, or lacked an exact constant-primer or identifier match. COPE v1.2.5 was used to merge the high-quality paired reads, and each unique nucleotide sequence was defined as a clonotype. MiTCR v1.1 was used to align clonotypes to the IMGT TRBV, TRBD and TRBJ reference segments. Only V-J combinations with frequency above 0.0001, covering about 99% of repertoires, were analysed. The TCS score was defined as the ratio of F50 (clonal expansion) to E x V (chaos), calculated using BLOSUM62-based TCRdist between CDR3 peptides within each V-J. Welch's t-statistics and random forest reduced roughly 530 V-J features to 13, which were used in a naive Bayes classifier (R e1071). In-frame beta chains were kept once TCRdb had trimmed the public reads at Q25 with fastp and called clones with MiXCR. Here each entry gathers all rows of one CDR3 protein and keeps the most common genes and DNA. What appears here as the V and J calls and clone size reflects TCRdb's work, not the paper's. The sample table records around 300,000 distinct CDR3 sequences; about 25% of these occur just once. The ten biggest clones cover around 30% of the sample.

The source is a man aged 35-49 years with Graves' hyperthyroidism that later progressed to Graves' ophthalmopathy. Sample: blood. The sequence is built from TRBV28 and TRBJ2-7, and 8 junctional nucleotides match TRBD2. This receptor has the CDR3 CASSPTSDPYEQYF. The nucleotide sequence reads TGTGCCAGCAGCCCGACTAGCGACCCCTACGAGCAGTACTTC. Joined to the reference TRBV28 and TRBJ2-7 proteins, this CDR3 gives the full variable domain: DVKVTQSSRYLVKRTGEKVFLECVQDMDHENMFWYRQDPGLGLRLIYFSYDVKMKEKGDIPEGYSVSREKKERFSLILESASTNQTSMYLCASSPTSDPYEQYFGPGTRLTVT.